The source of this T cell receptor (beta chain) is a study of blood T cell repertoires in COVID-19. Looking at the study overall: T cells, B-cell-depleted T cells, or PBMCs provided the cDNA or gDNA that served as material.

In the original analysis: Cell counts per sample came from amplifying reference gene primers. The table came from immunoSEQ multiplex PCR; TCRdb's copy has only in-frame clones and leaves some out. V, J and clone size are taken as reported in that table, and D and trimming were inferred from the DNA itself. The data show about 49,000 clones, around four fifths seen once. Germline lookup yields CDR1 MNHEY and CDR2 SMNVEV (reference sequence). The V gene lost 6 bases and the J gene lost 4 bases, with 19 bases spanning the gap. The length of the CDR3 is 15 residues. The TCR originated in an older woman with acute or convalescent COVID-19. The specimen sequenced was peripheral blood. The V and J genes are TRBV27 and TRBJ2-7; a weak D match, TRBD1 (6 bases). The DNA for the CDR3 is TGTGCCAGCAGCAGAAGACAGGCCGATTTGTACGAGCAGTACTTC. Translated: CASSRRQADLYEQYF.